This T cell receptor beta chain was identified in a study of OX40 agonist ivuxolimab in advanced cancers. In germline, CDR1 is SGHRS, CDR2 YFSETQ. Trimming took 1 base from V and 4 from J, leaving 8 bases between them. The CDR3 has 13 amino acids. Repertoires were generated with immunoSEQ multiplex PCR, while TCRdb's copy carries only in-frame clones and drops some. The data hold about 98,000 clones, with more than 85% observed a single time. This receptor was taken from an adult with an advanced solid tumor such as melanoma, head and neck, liver or kidney cancer. The specimen comprised CD4+ or CD8+ T cells sorted from blood, sampled in a trial of the OX40 agonist ivuxolimab. The rearrangement uses TRBV5-1 and TRBJ1-1; D might be TRBD1 (5 bases). CDR3 in DNA: TGCGCCAGCAGCTTGAATGGGGGCACTGAAGCTTTCTTT. It encodes CASSLNGGTEAFF.